What follows are 29 T cell receptor beta chains derived from one specimen sequenced in a study of identical twins. TCRdb called the 5' RACE reads again in MiXCR, with one record for every CDR3 protein. The sample lists hundreds of thousands of distinct CDR3 sequences, around 6% seen once, with 1.5% to 2% in the top ten. Sequencing was performed on naive T cells sorted from blood. Receptors were obtained from a young man in good health.

This clonotype was counted at least ten times. This chain uses TRBV27 with TRBJ2-2, with a tentative D call TRBD2 (6 bases). Germline V gene sequence: CDR1 MNHEY, CDR2 SMNVEV (reference sequence). V shed 1 base and J shed 0 bases, with 9 bases lying between them. The CDR3 extends over 16 amino acids. As DNA, the CDR3 is TGTGCCAGCAGTTTATGGAGGGGTTCGAACACCGGGGAGCTGTTTTTT. It encodes CASSLWRGSNTGELFF.

This clonotype showed up many times. The chain employs TRBV5-6 and TRBJ2-7; D is perhaps TRBD2 (6 bases). From germline, CDR1 is SGHDT and CDR2 YYEEEE. CDR3 size: 15 residues. Trimming cost V 10 bases and J 2 bases, with 22 bases left between them. The CDR3 DNA reads as TGTGCCTTCTACGGGACCGGGGGACGAGCCTACGAGCAGTACGTC. It encodes CAFYGTGGRAYEQYV.

This clonotype occurred many times. V and J are TRBV6-2 or TRBV6-3 and TRBJ1-3; D is ambiguous. Per germline, CDR1 MNHEY and CDR2 SVGEGT. Trimming cost V 4 bases and J 4 bases, with 14 bases left between them. The CDR3 is 15 residues long. The CDR3 nucleotides read TGTGCCAGCAGTTCTCCCGGACCTGCAGGAAACACCATATATTTT. Encoded protein: CASSSPGPAGNTIYF.

This clonotype was observed at least ten times. J is TRBJ1-2 and V is TRBV12-3 or TRBV12-4; weak D call: TRBD1 (5 bases). The CDR3 totals 14 residues. V gave up 7 bases and J gave up 1 base, with 13 bases separating them. For the CDR3, the DNA is TGTGCCAGCACCCCACGGGGCTATAACTATGGCTACACCTTC. It codes for CASTPRGYNYGYTF.

The chain employs TRBV10-3 and TRBJ1-1; D might be TRBD1 (6 bases). V lost 0 bases to trimming and J lost 2 bases, with 13 bases between them. Per germline, CDR1 ENHRY and CDR2 SYGVKD. The CDR3 runs 16 residues. The CDR3 region is CAISESSGQLNTEAFF. The CDR3 DNA follows: TGTGCCATCAGTGAGTCTAGTGGACAGTTAAACACTGAAGCTTTCTTT.

The chain has TRBV27 and TRBJ2-3; possible D gene TRBD1, 6 bases. This CDR3 is 14 amino acids long. Germline V gene sequence: CDR1 MNHEY, CDR2 SMNVEV (reference sequence). V lost 8 bases and J lost 1, with 13 bases in between. The CDR3 DNA sequence: TGTGCCAGCCCCAGGGGAATCCGCACAGATACGCAGTATTTT. Its translation is CASPRGIRTDTQYF.

This clonotype has just a few counts. This chain uses TRBV3-1 with TRBJ2-5; 8 nucleotides line up with TRBD2. Germline CDR1 is LGHDT and CDR2 is YNNKEL (reference sequence). This CDR3 is 14 amino acids long. Unmatched junction bases numbered 3, after V lost 1 base and J lost 5 bases. The CDR3 region has the DNA TGTGCCAGCAGCCAAGGACTAGCGTTGGAGACCCAGTACTTC. Protein product: CASSQGLALETQYF.

V is TRBV6-2 or TRBV6-3 and J is TRBJ2-1; 7 bases line up with TRBD2. CDR3 size: 20 residues. The J segment lost 6 bases and the V segment lost 2 bases, leaving 22 bases of the junction unmatched. Per germline, CDR1 MNHEY and CDR2 SVGEGT. This chain's CDR3 is CASSYAAGDGSAKPFNEQFF. CDR3 DNA sequence: TGTGCCAGCAGTTACGCCGCGGGAGATGGTAGCGCGAAACCCTTCAATGAGCAGTTCTTC.

This clonotype was seen a handful of times. V is TRBV6-6 and J is TRBJ2-7; 7 nucleotides align to TRBD1. Trimming took 5 bases from V and 6 from J; bases not matched to a gene: 7. The CDR3 is made up of 13 amino acids. Germline V gene sequence: CDR1 MNHNY, CDR2 SVGAGI (reference sequence). The DNA of the CDR3 is TGTGCCAGCAGTCCCCGGGACAGAGGCGAGCAGTACGTC. It yields the protein CASSPRDRGEQYV.

This clonotype was counted many times. The chain has TRBV5-1 and TRBJ1-1; D remains ambiguous. V was shortened by 4 bases and J by 1 base, with 8 bases between the two germline ends. The CDR3 is 13 amino acids. Per germline, CDR1 SGHRS and CDR2 YFSETQ. The CDR3 nucleotides are TGCGCCAGCAGCCATGATGGGAACACTGAAGCTTTCTTT. Protein product: CASSHDGNTEAFF.

This clonotype was counted only a few times. The rearrangement joins TRBV28 to TRBJ2-1; D possibly uses TRBD1 or TRBD2 (5 bases each). The CDR3 runs 15 residues. Germline V gene sequence: CDR1 MDHEN, CDR2 SYDVKM. V lost 2 bases, J lost 8 bases, and 16 bases lay in between. Here the CDR3 DNA reads TGTGCCAGCAGTTTAGGGGCGGGCCCGCAGGATGAGCAGTTCTTC. This encodes CASSLGAGPQDEQFF.

This clonotype occurred many times. The chain recombines TRBV20-1 with TRBJ1-4; TRBD1 might be the D (5 bases). V lost 2 bases and J lost 5, with 15 bases in between. CDR3 length: 15 residues. Germline CDR1 is DFQATT and CDR2 is SNEGSKA (reference sequence). In nucleotides, the CDR3 is TGCAGTGCTAGACGCGCCGGGGCACTGAATGAAAAACTGTTTTTT. This codes for CSARRAGALNEKLFF.

The chain uses TRBV19 and TRBJ2-2; 8 bases are a match to TRBD1. Germline values: CDR1 LNHDA, CDR2 SQIVND (reference sequence). The junction had 4 bases not matched to a gene; V was cut back by 0 bases and J by 4 bases. The CDR3 is 16 residues long. CDR3 DNA sequence: TGTGCCAGTAGTATAGACAGGGGGCGCATCACCGGGGAGCTGTTTTTT. This translates into CASSIDRGRITGELFF.

This clonotype was seen at least ten times. The chain's CDR3 is CASSPDRWNTEAFF. The CDR3 DNA reads TGCGCCAGCAGCCCGGACAGGTGGAACACTGAAGCTTTCTTT. The V gene is TRBV5-1, the J gene TRBJ1-1, with 7 bases lining up with TRBD1. Germline-derived CDR1 and CDR2 are SGHRS and YFSETQ. CDR3 length: 14 amino acids. V was clipped by 4 bases and J by 1 base; unmatched bases: 4.

Many counts were recorded for this clonotype. CDR3 bases: TGTGCCAGCAGTTACCCACAGGGACGGCTACCCACAGATACGCAGTATTTT. Residues: CASSYPQGRLPTDTQYF. This rearrangement joins TRBV6-2 or TRBV6-3 to TRBJ2-3, with a weak D call TRBD1 (6 bases). CDR1 and CDR2 from the germline V gene are MNHEY and SVGEGT. The CDR3 covers 17 residues. Trimming cost V 2 bases and J 2 bases, with 17 bases left between them.

This clonotype has a count of ten or more. This chain joins TRBV27 and TRBJ2-2; TRBD1 or TRBD2 may be the D gene (5 bases each). Trimming took off 7 bases at V and 1 base at J, with 16 bases between the two ends. CDR1 is MNHEY, CDR2 SMNVEV, per germline (reference sequence). This CDR3 comprises 16 residues. The CDR3 reads CASNYLGRRNTGELFF. In nucleotides, the CDR3 is TGTGCCAGCAACTATCTGGGACGGAGGAACACCGGGGAGCTGTTTTTT.

At least ten counts were recorded for this clonotype. The chain uses TRBV4-2 and TRBJ1-2, with D possibly being TRBD1 (5 bases). Germline V gene sequence: CDR1 LGHNA, CDR2 YNFKEQ. With 0 bases removed from V and 5 bases from J, the gap between germline ends came to 22 bases. The CDR3 covers 18 residues. The CDR3 region is CASSQDMGQLARGYGYTF. The CDR3 nucleotides read TGTGCCAGCAGCCAAGATATGGGGCAGTTGGCCCGGGGGTATGGCTACACCTTC.

The chain is built from TRBV20-1 and TRBJ2-2; no clear D gene. The germline CDR1 and CDR2 sequences are DFQATT and SNEGSKA (reference sequence). V was cut by 3 bases and J by 4 bases, with 12 bases left in between. This CDR3 spans 14 amino acids. For the CDR3, the DNA is TGCAGTGCTAGTGGGCAGAGTGTCACCGGGGAGCTGTTTTTT. It translates to CSASGQSVTGELFF.

This clonotype was detected ten times or more. The chain uses TRBV5-5 and TRBJ2-7; D is undetermined. The CDR3 is 14 amino acids. V was cut by 0 bases and J by 3 bases, with 10 bases left in between. The germline V gene encodes CDR1 SGHKS and CDR2 YYEKEE (reference sequence). CDR3 sequence: CASSLGRGNYEQYV. For the CDR3, the DNA is TGTGCCAGCAGCTTGGGTCGAGGCAACTACGAGCAGTACGTC.

This clonotype was found many times. This rearrangement joins TRBV5-1 to TRBJ2-1, with TRBD1 as a possible D gene (5 bases). The CDR3 spans 15 residues. V lost 0 bases and J lost 13, with 20 bases in between. Looked up from germline, CDR1 is SGHRS and CDR2 is YFSETQ. In DNA, the CDR3 is TGCGCCAGCAGCTTGGAAGGGGCCCGCGGATTGAAACAGTTCTTC. Protein: CASSLEGARGLKQFF.

V usage is TRBV27 and J usage is TRBJ2-7; TRBD1 agrees at 7 bases. The CDR3 length is 13 residues. Germline CDR1 is MNHEY and CDR2 is SMNVEV (reference sequence). The J segment lost 3 bases and the V segment lost 6 bases, leaving 5 bases of the junction unmatched. Written as DNA, the CDR3 is TGTGCCAGCAGGAGACAGGGTCACTACGAGCAGTACGTC. Amino acids: CASRRQGHYEQYV.

This clonotype came up many times. The genes are TRBV29-1 and TRBJ2-2; no clear D gene. V was shortened by 7 bases and J by 1 base, with 7 bases between the two germline ends. The CDR3 spans 12 residues. The germline gives CDR1 SQVTM, CDR2 ANQGSEA. CDR3 loop: CSGNRNTGELFF. The CDR3 nucleotides read TGCAGCGGGAACAGGAACACCGGGGAGCTGTTTTTT.

This clonotype was counted between two and nine times. The rearrangement links TRBV5-1 to TRBJ1-1; no definite D call. The CDR3 is 17 amino acids. V gave up 0 bases and J gave up 1 base, with 16 bases separating them. CDR1 SGHRS and CDR2 YFSETQ come from the germline V gene. DNA for the CDR3: TGCGCCAGCAGCTTGGAAGGGTTGTTGTCTTCGAACACTGAAGCTTTCTTT. The encoded protein is CASSLEGLLSSNTEAFF.

At least ten counts were recorded for this clonotype. This chain's CDR3 is CASSLDHRGADTQYF. CDR3 nucleotide sequence: TGCGCCAGCAGCTTGGACCATCGAGGGGCAGATACGCAGTATTTT. The chain combines TRBV5-1 with TRBJ2-3; D may correspond to TRBD1 or TRBD2 (5 bases each). The CDR3 consists of 15 residues. V gave up 0 bases and J gave up 4 bases, with 12 bases separating them. Per the germline V gene, CDR1 is SGHRS and CDR2 is YFSETQ.

This clonotype was seen many times. DNA of the CDR3: TGCGCCAGCAGCTCAGAGACACAGGGGAGTGAGCAGTTCTTC. Its translation: CASSSETQGSEQFF. The chain couples TRBV5-1 to TRBJ2-1; TRBD1 agrees at 7 bases. V lost 3 bases and J lost 9; bases outside the gene matches: 9. CDR3 length equals 14 residues. Germline lookup yields CDR1 SGHRS and CDR2 YFSETQ.

Many counts were recorded for this clonotype. The chain employs TRBV11-2 and TRBJ2-1; possibly TRBD1 or TRBD2 for D (6 bases each). Trimming took off 5 bases at V and 12 bases at J, with 14 bases between the two ends. This CDR3 region has 12 residues. The germline CDR1 and CDR2 sequences are SGHAT and FQNNGV. The CDR3 DNA sequence: TGTGCCAGCAGCCCGGGGGCTAGTGGGCAGTTCTTC. Amino acid sequence: CASSPGASGQFF.

V and J are TRBV29-1 and TRBJ1-2; TRBD1 might be the D (5 bases). The CDR3 is made up of 13 amino acids. Germline assignment: CDR1 SQVTM and CDR2 ANQGSEA. Trimming pared 4 bases from V and 3 bases from J, leaving 12 bases between. The CDR3 protein is CSVVFPGDYGYTF. The DNA of the CDR3 is TGCAGCGTTGTTTTTCCGGGGGACTATGGCTACACCTTC.

V gene TRBV14 combines with J gene TRBJ2-1; 9 bases match TRBD2. CDR1 and CDR2 from the germline V gene are SGHDN and FVKESK. J gave up 8 bases and V 6 bases, and 14 bases lay outside the gene matches. The length of the CDR3 is 16 residues. The CDR3 nucleotides are TGTGCCAGCAGTCCTCCGGCGGCGGGAGGGCCATATGAGCAGTTCTTC. Translation: CASSPPAAGGPYEQFF. The full variable domain, completed using reference TRBV14 and TRBJ2-1, is EAGVTQFPSHSVIEKGQTVTLRCDPISGHDNLYWYRRVMGKEIKFLLHFVKESKQDESGMPNNRFLAERTGGTYSTLKVQPAELEDSGVYFCASSPPAAGGPYEQFFGPGTRLTVL.

The gene calls are TRBV9 and TRBJ2-1, with D perhaps matching TRBD1 or TRBD2 (5 bases each). In germline, CDR1 is SGDLS, CDR2 YYNGEE. The V gene lost 4 bases and the J gene lost 2 bases, with 13 bases spanning the gap. CDR3 length: 15 amino acids. CDR3 nucleotides: TGTGCCAGCAGCAACCGGGACCCAGCCTACAATGAGCAGTTCTTC. Translation gives CASSNRDPAYNEQFF.